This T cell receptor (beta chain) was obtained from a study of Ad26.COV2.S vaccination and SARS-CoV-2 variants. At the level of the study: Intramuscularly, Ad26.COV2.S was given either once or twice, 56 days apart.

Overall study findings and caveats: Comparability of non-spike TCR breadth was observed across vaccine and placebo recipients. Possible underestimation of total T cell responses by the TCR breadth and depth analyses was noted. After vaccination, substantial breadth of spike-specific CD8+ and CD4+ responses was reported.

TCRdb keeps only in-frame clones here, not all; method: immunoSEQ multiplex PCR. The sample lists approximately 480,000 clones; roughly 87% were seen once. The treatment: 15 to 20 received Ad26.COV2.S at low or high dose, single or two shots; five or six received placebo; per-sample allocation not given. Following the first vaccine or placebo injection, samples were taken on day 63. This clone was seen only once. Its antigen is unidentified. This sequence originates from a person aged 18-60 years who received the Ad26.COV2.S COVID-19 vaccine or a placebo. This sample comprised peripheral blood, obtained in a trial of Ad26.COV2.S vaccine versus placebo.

CDR3 residues: CASSQGLAGSLDGYEQFF. CDR3 bases: TGCGCCAGCAGCCAGGGACTAGCGGGATCTCTCGATGGTTATGAGCAGTTCTTC. V is TRBV5-1 and J is TRBJ2-1; 13 nucleotides match TRBD2. The CDR3 runs 18 residues. With 4 bases clipped from V and 8 bases from J, the junction kept 15 bases outside the gene matches. The germline V gene encodes CDR1 SGHRS and CDR2 YFSETQ.